The next 32 T cell receptor beta chains were all read from a single sample in a study of T cell responses to AZD1222 COVID-19 vaccine. TCRdb's copy holds only in-frame clones and misses some; the assay was immunoSEQ multiplex PCR. The table lists 100,000 to 150,000 clones, 90% to 95% of them singletons. Sequencing was performed on peripheral blood, taken on day 0 of AZD1222 vaccination. The receptor set was obtained from an adult in good health.

The V call is TRBV19, the J call TRBJ2-1; the match to TRBD2 covers 10 bases. This CDR3 is 17 amino acids long. Germline loops: CDR1 LNHDA, CDR2 SQIVND (reference sequence). The trim removed 5 bases at V and 3 bases at J, leaving 10 bases unmatched. CDR3 nucleotide sequence: TGTGCCAGTAGTCCGGGTACTAGCGGGGCGAGCTACAATGAGCAGTTCTTC. Its protein product is CASSPGTSGASYNEQFF.

J is TRBJ1-1 and V is TRBV18; D gene ambiguous. There are 14 residues in the CDR3. The germline V and J ends were trimmed by 0 bases and 1 base, with 6 bases remaining between them. Germline assignment: CDR1 KGHSH and CDR2 LQKENI. CDR3 sequence reads: CASSPPRGNTEAFF. The CDR3 coding sequence is TGTGCCAGCTCACCACCGCGGGGGAACACTGAAGCTTTCTTT.

The chain combines TRBV3-1 (or the pseudogene TRBV3-2) with TRBJ1-3; no reliable D call. Between the trimmed V and J ends, which lost 2 bases and 0 bases, there was a span of 20 bases. The CDR3 contains 19 residues. In germline, CDR1 is LGHDT, CDR2 YNNKEL (reference sequence). The DNA of the CDR3 is TGTGCCAGCAGCCAATACCAAAATTCGGGCGGCTACTCTGGAAACACCATATATTTT. This encodes CASSQYQNSGGYSGNTIYF.

The V gene is TRBV6-5, the J gene TRBJ1-6; possibly TRBD1 for D (5 bases). Per germline, CDR1 MNHEY and CDR2 SVGAGI. This CDR3 spans 15 amino acids. The V gene lost 6 bases and the J gene lost 9 bases, with 18 bases spanning the gap. In DNA, the CDR3 is TGTGCCAGCAGGGGGGGGACGGACCTTGGTTCACCCCTCCACTTT. Amino acid sequence: CASRGGTDLGSPLHF.

The gene calls are TRBV28 and TRBJ1-4; D remains ambiguous. Germline V CDR1 and CDR2: MDHEN, SYDVKM. This CDR3 has 16 amino acids. V lost 3 bases and J lost 6, with 17 bases in between. CDR3 loop: CASSLLAGSGDEKLFF. The CDR3 DNA follows: TGTGCCAGCAGTTTGCTCGCGGGGTCGGGAGATGAAAAACTGTTTTTT.

The chain recombines TRBV15 with TRBJ1-4; 9 positions match TRBD1. After removal of 3 bases from V and 8 bases from J, the junction contained 10 bases not matched to a gene. Per the germline V gene, CDR1 is LNHNV and CDR2 is YYDKDF (reference sequence). The CDR3 spans 16 residues. CDR3 nucleotide sequence: TGTGCCACCAGCAGGACCGGGACAGGGATGGGCGAAAAACTGTTTTTT. As protein: CATSRTGTGMGEKLFF.

J is TRBJ1-2 and V is TRBV11-2, with TRBD1 matching 12 bases. Germline V gene data show CDR1 as SGHAT and CDR2 as FQNNGV. This CDR3 has 18 amino acids. J lost 1 base, V lost 5 bases, and 11 bases had no gene match. The CDR3 DNA is TGTGCCAGCAGCAACCCGGGACAGGGGGCCTCACATAACTATGGCTACACCTTC. Translating it yields CASSNPGQGASHNYGYTF.

This chain joins TRBV30 and TRBJ1-2; D unclear. V was trimmed by 0 bases and J by 1 base, leaving 12 bases between them. This CDR3 spans 15 amino acids. CDR1 is GTSNPN, CDR2 SVGIG, per germline (reference sequence). CDR3 nucleotides: TGTGCCTGGAGTGTTGGCTCTTTCGGTAACTATGGCTACACCTTC. It specifies CAWSVGSFGNYGYTF.

The rearrangement links TRBV5-1 to TRBJ2-7, with 12 bases identical to TRBD2. The germline CDR1 and CDR2 sequences are SGHRS and YFSETQ. This CDR3 is 17 amino acids long. V was clipped by 4 bases and J by 6 bases; unmatched bases: 14. The CDR3 DNA follows: TGCGCCAGCAGCGGGCGGACTAGCGGGGACAGGGGACTCGAGCAGTACTTC. The encoded protein is CASSGRTSGDRGLEQYF.

CDR3 amino acids: CASSAGGALPHYEQYF. The DNA of the CDR3 is TGTGCCAGCAGCGCGGGGGGGGCTCTCCCTCACTACGAGCAGTACTTC. This sequence joins TRBV9 and TRBJ2-7; 8 nucleotides align to TRBD2. V lost 3 bases, J lost 3 bases, and 11 bases stayed unmatched. Germline CDR1 reads SGDLS; CDR2 reads YYNGEE. The CDR3 is 16 amino acids.

The rearrangement joins TRBV5-1 to TRBJ1-2, with D tentatively TRBD1 (6 bases). V was trimmed by 6 bases and J by 5 bases, leaving 29 bases between them. The germline gives CDR1 SGHRS, CDR2 YFSETQ. The CDR3 totals 18 residues. The CDR3 loop reads CASNPGGTSTQVLYGYTF. CDR3 in DNA: TGCGCCAGCAATCCCGGTGGGACATCTACCCAGGTGCTATATGGCTACACCTTC.

The rearrangement joins TRBV9 to TRBJ1-6, with a tentative D call TRBD1 (5 bases). CDR1 SGDLS and CDR2 YYNGEE come from the germline V gene. V was shortened by 4 bases and J by 6 bases, with 11 bases between the two germline ends. The CDR3 runs 14 residues. This CDR3 is CASSPRVGNSPLHF. CDR3 in DNA: TGTGCCAGCAGCCCCAGGGTGGGTAATTCACCCCTCCACTTT.

The chain uses TRBV5-4 and TRBJ1-1; 8 positions match TRBD1. The CDR3 spans 14 residues. Germline CDR1 and CDR2: SGHNT and YYREEE (reference sequence). V lost 1 base, J lost 2 bases, and 1 base stayed unmatched. The CDR3 DNA sequence: TGTGCCAGCAGCTTGACAGGGGGAAACACTGAAGCTTTCTTT. Protein: CASSLTGGNTEAFF.

V gene TRBV29-1 combines with J gene TRBJ2-1; 8 bases agree with TRBD2. V shed 1 base, J shed 2 bases, and the junction held 7 bases outside the gene matches. Per the germline V gene, CDR1 is SQVTM and CDR2 is ANQGSEA. The CDR3 consists of 16 residues. The CDR3 reads CSVEAGLGGTYNEQFF. The CDR3 DNA reads as TGCAGCGTTGAAGCGGGACTAGGTGGGACCTACAATGAGCAGTTCTTC.

The CDR3 coding sequence is TGTGCCAGCGCCGGGACAGGGAGGCAGCCCCAGCATTTT. Translated: CASAGTGRQPQHF. V usage is TRBV27 and J usage is TRBJ1-5, with 9 nucleotides matching TRBD1. Losses at the gene ends were 8 bases for V and 7 bases for J; bases not matched to a gene: 6. The CDR3 sequence is 13 residues long. From germline, CDR1 is MNHEY and CDR2 SMNVEV (reference sequence).

As DNA, the CDR3 is TGTGCCAGCAGCGTAGCTACAGGGACGAACACTGAAGCTTTCTTT. Its protein product is CASSVATGTNTEAFF. The chain uses TRBV9 and TRBJ1-1, with D possibly TRBD1 on 6 matching bases. The CDR3 is made up of 15 amino acids. The germline gives CDR1 SGDLS, CDR2 YYNGEE. Trimming took off 0 bases at V and 1 base at J, with 10 bases between the two ends.

The CDR3 region has the DNA TGTGCCAGCAGCCTGGGACAGTCTGAAGCTTTCTTT. Translated: CASSLGQSEAFF. The chain carries TRBV14 and TRBJ1-1, with 7 positions matching TRBD1. The germline V gene has CDR1 SGHDN and CDR2 FVKESK. Trimming at V came to 4 bases and at J to 6 bases, leaving 2 bases not matched to a gene. The length of the CDR3 is 12 residues.

This chain links TRBV19 with TRBJ1-4; D is unresolved. The CDR3 totals 13 residues. Per germline, CDR1 LNHDA and CDR2 SQIVND (reference sequence). V was shortened by 3 bases and J by 7 bases, with 9 bases between the two germline ends. The DNA for the CDR3 is TGTGCCAGTAGTATGGGCAGACTTGAAAAACTGTTTTTT. Its translation is CASSMGRLEKLFF.

This clone was observed a few times. The chain carries TRBV27 and TRBJ2-1, with 8 bases lining up with TRBD2. The CDR3 is 17 amino acids. V lost 0 bases and J lost 2; bases outside the gene matches: 6. Germline-derived CDR1 and CDR2 are MNHEY and SMNVEV (reference sequence). The CDR3 reads CASSLSKGTRAYNEQFF. CDR3 DNA: TGTGCCAGCAGTTTATCGAAGGGGACTAGGGCCTACAATGAGCAGTTCTTC.

The chain carries TRBV6-5 and TRBJ2-4, with D possibly TRBD1 on 6 matching bases. The CDR3 totals 14 residues. Germline V gene lookup returns CDR1 MNHEY and CDR2 SVGAGI. V lost 2 bases, J lost 7 bases, and 12 bases lay in between. The CDR3 spells CASSYSRDINIQYF. CDR3 in DNA: TGTGCCAGCAGTTACAGTCGGGACATCAACATTCAGTACTTC.

The chain joins TRBV28 to TRBJ1-2, with TRBD1 identical over 7 bases. V lost 3 bases to trimming and J lost 4 bases; unmatched junction nucleotides: 11. This CDR3 comprises 16 residues. Germline CDR1 is MDHEN and CDR2 is SYDVKM. The CDR3 nucleotides read TGTGCCAGCAGTTTCTTTACAGGGGCTAGGCTCTATGGCTACACCTTC. Amino acid sequence: CASSFFTGARLYGYTF.

This chain links TRBV13 with TRBJ1-4; 10 bases align to TRBD1. The CDR3 runs 18 residues. J was trimmed by 6 bases and V by 4 bases; bases with no gene match: 14. From germline, CDR1 is PRHDT and CDR2 FYEKMQ (reference sequence). Here the CDR3 reads CASSSHGTGARRDEKLFF. The DNA for the CDR3 is TGTGCCAGCAGCTCGCACGGGACAGGGGCCAGGCGCGATGAAAAACTGTTTTTT.

The chain combines TRBV7-2 with TRBJ2-5; 8 nucleotides match TRBD2. The CDR3 is made up of 14 amino acids. Trimming took 5 bases from V and 2 from J; bases not matched to a gene: 4. Germline CDR1 reads SGHTA; CDR2 reads FQGNSA. CDR3 sequence: CASSPGTRQETQYF. The CDR3 DNA follows: TGTGCCAGCAGCCCGGGGACTAGACAAGAGACCCAGTACTTC.

V usage is TRBV6-1 and J usage is TRBJ2-7; TRBD2 might be the D (6 bases). The CDR3 consists of 13 residues. V was pared by 1 base and J by 5 bases, with 9 bases between. From germline, CDR1 is MNHNS and CDR2 SASEGT. CDR3 region: CASSEGEVHEQYF. CDR3 sequence (DNA): TGTGCCAGCAGTGAAGGGGAGGTCCACGAGCAGTACTTC.

The chain recombines TRBV19 with TRBJ2-7; the match to TRBD1 covers 11 bases. The CDR3 runs 15 residues. Germline V gives CDR1 LNHDA, CDR2 SQIVND (reference sequence). Trimming took 3 bases from V and 4 from J; bases not matched to a gene: 5. CDR3 coding DNA: TGTGCCAGTAGTATGACCGGGACAGGGGGGTACGAGCAGTACTTC. Residues: CASSMTGTGGYEQYF.

The chain combines TRBV30 with TRBJ2-1, with D perhaps matching TRBD1 (5 bases). The CDR3 loop spans 15 amino acids. Trimming took off 0 bases at V and 5 bases at J, with 14 bases between the two ends. Germline CDR1 and CDR2: GTSNPN and SVGIG (reference sequence). The CDR3 nucleotides read TGTGCCTGGAGTGTAAGCTTGGGGCACAACAATGAGCAGTTCTTC. Its protein is CAWSVSLGHNNEQFF.

The gene calls are TRBV4-3 and TRBJ2-1; 10 bases fit TRBD2. Germline lookup yields CDR1 LGHNA and CDR2 YSLEER. The J segment lost 7 bases and the V segment lost 4 bases, leaving 10 bases of the junction unmatched. This CDR3 comprises 16 residues. Written as DNA, the CDR3 is TGCGCCAGCAGCCCCCGCAGCGGGGGGGCGAGGAATGAGCAGTTCTTC. It specifies CASSPRSGGARNEQFF.

The rearrangement joins TRBV7-3 to TRBJ1-1; the D gene is possibly TRBD1 (5 bases). The CDR3 covers 15 residues. The germline CDR1 and CDR2 sequences are SGHTA and FQGTGA. Trimming stripped 5 bases from V and 3 bases from J, with 16 bases between. CDR3 DNA: TGTGCCAGCAGCCCCCGTGGGGGGTTCGACACTGAAGCTTTCTTT. It specifies CASSPRGGFDTEAFF.

The rearrangement joins TRBV5-8 to TRBJ2-3, with TRBD2 matching over 7 bases. CDR3 length equals 15 residues. V trimming: 4 bases; J trimming: 1 base; junction bases outside the gene matches: 6. CDR1 is SGHTS and CDR2 is YDEGEE in the germline V gene. CDR3 residues: CASSLGLAGTDTQYF. For the CDR3, the DNA is TGTGCCAGCAGCCTGGGCCTAGCGGGCACAGATACGCAGTATTTT.

The chain has TRBV5-1 and TRBJ2-7; unclear D gene. This CDR3 is 15 amino acids long. The ends were cut back, 1 base at V and 0 bases at J, with 11 bases in the middle. CDR1 SGHRS and CDR2 YFSETQ come from the germline V gene. The CDR3 is CASSLRADRSYEQYF. The CDR3 bases are TGCGCCAGCAGCTTGAGGGCAGACCGCTCCTACGAGCAGTACTTC. The full variable domain, completed using reference TRBV5-1 and TRBJ2-7, is KAGVTQTPRYLIKTRGQQVTLSCSPISGHRSVSWYQQTPGQGLQFLFEYFSETQRNKGNFPGRFSGRQFSNSRSEMNVSTLELGDSALYLCASSLRADRSYEQYFGPGTRLTVT.

This rearrangement joins TRBV6-5 to TRBJ1-1; 8 bases match TRBD1. This CDR3 is built from 15 residues. In germline, CDR1 is MNHEY, CDR2 SVGAGI. After removal of 4 bases from V and 1 base from J, the junction contained 5 bases not matched to a gene. This CDR3 reads CASSLYRGTNTEAFF. The CDR3 coding sequence is TGTGCCAGCAGTTTGTACAGGGGGACGAACACTGAAGCTTTCTTT.

The V and J genes are TRBV3-1 (or the pseudogene TRBV3-2) and TRBJ2-3, with D uncertain. The CDR3 is 16 residues long. Germline CDR1 is LGHDT and CDR2 is YNNKEL (reference sequence). Trimming left V 5 bases short and J 4 bases short, with 19 bases between. DNA for the CDR3: TGTGCCAGCAGCTATTACTCCAGTGGGCTCTCAGATACGCAGTATTTT. Amino acids: CASSYYSSGLSDTQYF.